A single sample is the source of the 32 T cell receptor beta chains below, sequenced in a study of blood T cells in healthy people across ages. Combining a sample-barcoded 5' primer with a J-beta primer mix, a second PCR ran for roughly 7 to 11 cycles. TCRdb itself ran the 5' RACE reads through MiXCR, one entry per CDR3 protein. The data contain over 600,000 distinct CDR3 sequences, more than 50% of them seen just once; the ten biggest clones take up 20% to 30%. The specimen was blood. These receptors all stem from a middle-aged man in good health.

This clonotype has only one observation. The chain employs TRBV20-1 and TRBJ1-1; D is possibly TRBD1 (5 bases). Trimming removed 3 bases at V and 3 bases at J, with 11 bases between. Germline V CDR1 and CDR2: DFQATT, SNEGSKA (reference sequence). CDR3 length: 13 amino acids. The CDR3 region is CSASGPGYTEAFF. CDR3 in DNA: TGCAGTGCTAGCGGGCCAGGGTACACTGAAGCTTTCTTT.

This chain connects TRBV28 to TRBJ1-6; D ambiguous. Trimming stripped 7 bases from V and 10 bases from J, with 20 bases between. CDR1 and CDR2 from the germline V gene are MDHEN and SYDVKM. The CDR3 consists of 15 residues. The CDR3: CASIQAPQGGSPLHF. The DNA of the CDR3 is TGTGCCAGCATTCAGGCGCCGCAAGGAGGGTCACCCCTCCACTTT.

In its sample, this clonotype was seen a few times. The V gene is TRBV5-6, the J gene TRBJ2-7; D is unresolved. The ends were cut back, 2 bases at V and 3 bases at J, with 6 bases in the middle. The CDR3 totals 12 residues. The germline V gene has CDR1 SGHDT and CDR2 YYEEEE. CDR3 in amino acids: CASSFGRYEQYF. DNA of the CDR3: TGTGCCAGCAGCTTTGGGCGCTACGAGCAGTACTTC.

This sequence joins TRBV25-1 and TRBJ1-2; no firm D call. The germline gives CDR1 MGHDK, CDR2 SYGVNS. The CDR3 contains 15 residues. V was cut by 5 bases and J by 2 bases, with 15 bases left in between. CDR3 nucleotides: TGTGCCAGCAGTTCGGGCAGAACCATCAACTATGGCTACACCTTC. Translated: CASSSGRTINYGYTF.

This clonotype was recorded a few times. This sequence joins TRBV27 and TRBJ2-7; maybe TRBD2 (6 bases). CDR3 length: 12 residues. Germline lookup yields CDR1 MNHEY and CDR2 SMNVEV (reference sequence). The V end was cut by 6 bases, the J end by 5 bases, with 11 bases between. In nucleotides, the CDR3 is TGTGCCAGCAGCGGGAGTCTGGACGAGCAGTACTTC. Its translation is CASSGSLDEQYF.

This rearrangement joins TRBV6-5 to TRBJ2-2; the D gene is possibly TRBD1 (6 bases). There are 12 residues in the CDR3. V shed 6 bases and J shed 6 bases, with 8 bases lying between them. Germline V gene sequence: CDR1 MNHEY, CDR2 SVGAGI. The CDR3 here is CASRTGSGELFF. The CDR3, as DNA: TGTGCCAGCAGGACAGGATCCGGGGAGCTGTTTTTT.

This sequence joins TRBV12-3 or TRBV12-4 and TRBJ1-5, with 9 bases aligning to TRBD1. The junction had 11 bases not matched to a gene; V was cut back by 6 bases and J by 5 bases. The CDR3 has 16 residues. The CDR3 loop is CASSRTGTGYDQPQHF. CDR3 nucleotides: TGTGCCAGCAGCAGAACCGGGACAGGGTACGATCAGCCCCAGCATTTT.

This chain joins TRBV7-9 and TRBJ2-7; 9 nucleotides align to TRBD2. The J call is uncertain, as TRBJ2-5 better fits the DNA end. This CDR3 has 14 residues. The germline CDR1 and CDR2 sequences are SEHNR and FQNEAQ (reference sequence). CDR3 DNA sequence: TGTGCCAGCAGCAAAGGGACTAGCTTAGAGACCCAGTACTTC. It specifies CASSKGTSLETQYF.

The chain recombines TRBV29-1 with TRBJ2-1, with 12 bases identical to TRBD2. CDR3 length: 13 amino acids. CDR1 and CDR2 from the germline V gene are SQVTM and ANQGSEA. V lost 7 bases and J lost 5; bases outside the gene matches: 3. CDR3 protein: CSGGLAGNNEQFF. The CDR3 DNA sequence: TGCAGCGGCGGACTAGCGGGAAACAATGAGCAGTTCTTC.

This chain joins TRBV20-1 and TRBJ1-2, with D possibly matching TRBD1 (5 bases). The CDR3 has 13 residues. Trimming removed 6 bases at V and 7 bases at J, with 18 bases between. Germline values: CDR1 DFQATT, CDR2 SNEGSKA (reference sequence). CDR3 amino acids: CSAAPRGYSGYTF. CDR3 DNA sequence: TGCAGTGCCGCGCCCCGGGGGTACTCTGGCTACACCTTC.

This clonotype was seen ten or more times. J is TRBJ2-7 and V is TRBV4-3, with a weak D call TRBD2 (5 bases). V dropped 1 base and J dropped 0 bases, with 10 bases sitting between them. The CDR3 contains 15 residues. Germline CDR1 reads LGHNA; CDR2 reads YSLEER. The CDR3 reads CASSQGTGISYEQYF. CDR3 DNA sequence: TGCGCCAGCAGCCAAGGAACGGGGATCTCCTACGAGCAGTACTTC.

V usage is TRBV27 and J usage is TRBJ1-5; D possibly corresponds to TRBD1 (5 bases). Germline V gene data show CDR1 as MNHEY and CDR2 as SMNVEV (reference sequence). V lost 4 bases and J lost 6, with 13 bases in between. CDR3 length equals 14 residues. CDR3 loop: CASSSSWGGQPQHF. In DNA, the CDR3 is TGTGCCAGCAGTTCCTCCTGGGGGGGTCAGCCCCAGCATTTT.

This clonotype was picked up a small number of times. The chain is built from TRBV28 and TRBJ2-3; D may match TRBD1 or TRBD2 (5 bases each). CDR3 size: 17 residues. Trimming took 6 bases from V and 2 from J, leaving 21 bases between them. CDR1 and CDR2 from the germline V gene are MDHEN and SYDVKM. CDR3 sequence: CASRTSGPLGATDTQYF. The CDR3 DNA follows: TGTGCCAGCAGAACTTCTGGGCCCCTCGGGGCCACAGATACGCAGTATTTT.

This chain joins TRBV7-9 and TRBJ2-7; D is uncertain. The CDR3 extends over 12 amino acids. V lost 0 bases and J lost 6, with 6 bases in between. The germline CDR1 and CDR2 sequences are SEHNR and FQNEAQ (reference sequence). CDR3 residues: CASSLAPGEQYF. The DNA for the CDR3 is TGTGCCAGCAGCTTAGCTCCGGGCGAGCAGTACTTC.

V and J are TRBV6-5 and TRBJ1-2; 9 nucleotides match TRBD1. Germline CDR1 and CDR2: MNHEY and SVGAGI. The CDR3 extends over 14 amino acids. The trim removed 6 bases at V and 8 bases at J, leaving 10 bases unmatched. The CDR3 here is CASRYPGQGNGYTF. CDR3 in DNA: TGTGCCAGCAGGTACCCGGGACAGGGTAACGGCTACACCTTC.

DNA of the CDR3: TGTGCCAGCAGTTGGGACAGCTACTCCTACGAGCAGTACTTC. Its translation is CASSWDSYSYEQYF. This sequence joins TRBV28 and TRBJ2-7; 7 bases are a match to TRBD1. The ends lost 4 bases at V and 0 bases at J; junction bases unmatched: 3. The CDR3 extends over 14 amino acids. Germline assignment: CDR1 MDHEN and CDR2 SYDVKM.

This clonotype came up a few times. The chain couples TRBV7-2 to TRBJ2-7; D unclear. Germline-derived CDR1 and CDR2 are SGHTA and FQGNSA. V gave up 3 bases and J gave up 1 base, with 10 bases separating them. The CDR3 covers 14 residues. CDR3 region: CASSFGRTSYEQYF. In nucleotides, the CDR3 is TGTGCCAGCAGCTTTGGTCGCACGTCCTACGAGCAGTACTTC.

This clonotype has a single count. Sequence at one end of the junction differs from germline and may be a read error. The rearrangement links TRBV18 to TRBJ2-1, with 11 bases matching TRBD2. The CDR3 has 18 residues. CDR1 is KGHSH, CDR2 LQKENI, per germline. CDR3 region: CASSLGLAGRLRDNEQFF. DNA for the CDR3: TGTGCCAGCTCACTAGGACTAGCGGGTCGTCTGAGGGACAACGAGCAGTTCTTC.

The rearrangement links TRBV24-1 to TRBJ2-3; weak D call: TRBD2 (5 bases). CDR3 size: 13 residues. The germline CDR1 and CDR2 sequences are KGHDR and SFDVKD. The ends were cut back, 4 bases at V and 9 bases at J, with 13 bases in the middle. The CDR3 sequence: CATSETGVGTQYF. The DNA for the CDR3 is TGTGCCACCAGTGAGACCGGGGTGGGGACGCAGTATTTT.

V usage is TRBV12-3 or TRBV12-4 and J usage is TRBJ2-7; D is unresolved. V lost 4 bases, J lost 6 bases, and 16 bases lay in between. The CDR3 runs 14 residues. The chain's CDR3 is CASSSSKSVFEQYF. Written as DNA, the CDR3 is TGTGCCAGCAGTTCGTCGAAGAGCGTCTTCGAGCAGTACTTC.

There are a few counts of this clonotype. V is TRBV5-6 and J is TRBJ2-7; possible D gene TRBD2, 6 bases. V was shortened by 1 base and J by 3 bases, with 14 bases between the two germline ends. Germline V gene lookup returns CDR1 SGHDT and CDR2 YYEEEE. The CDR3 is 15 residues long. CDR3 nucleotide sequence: TGTGCCAGCAGCTTGCTAGCGAGGTCTCTCTACGAGCAGTACTTC. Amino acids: CASSLLARSLYEQYF.

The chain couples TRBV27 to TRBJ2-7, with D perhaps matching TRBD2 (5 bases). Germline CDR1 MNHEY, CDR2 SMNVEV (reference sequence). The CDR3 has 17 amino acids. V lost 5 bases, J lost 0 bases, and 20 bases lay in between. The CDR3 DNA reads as TGTGCCAGCAGTCCTATCGAGGGTAGCCCTAGCTCCTACGAGCAGTACTTC. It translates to CASSPIEGSPSSYEQYF.

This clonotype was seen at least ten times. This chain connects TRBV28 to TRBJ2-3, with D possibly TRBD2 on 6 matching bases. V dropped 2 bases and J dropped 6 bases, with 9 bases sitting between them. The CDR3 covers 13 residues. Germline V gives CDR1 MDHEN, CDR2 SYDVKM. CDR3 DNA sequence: TGTGCCAGCAGTTTACCTGGGAGGGATACGCAGTATTTT. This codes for CASSLPGRDTQYF.

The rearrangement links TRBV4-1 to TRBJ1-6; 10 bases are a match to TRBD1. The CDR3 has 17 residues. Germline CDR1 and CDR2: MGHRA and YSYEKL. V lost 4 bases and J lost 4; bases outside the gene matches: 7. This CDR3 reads CASSRPTGGEYNSPLHF. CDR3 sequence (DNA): TGCGCCAGCAGCCGACCGACAGGGGGCGAATATAATTCACCCCTCCACTTT.

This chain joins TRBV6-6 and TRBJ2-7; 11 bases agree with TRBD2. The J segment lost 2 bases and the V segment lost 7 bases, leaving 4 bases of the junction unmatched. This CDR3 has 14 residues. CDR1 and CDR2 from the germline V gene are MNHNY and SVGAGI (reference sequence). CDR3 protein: CASNLAGGTYEQYF. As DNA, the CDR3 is TGTGCCAGCAATCTAGCGGGGGGAACCTACGAGCAGTACTTC.

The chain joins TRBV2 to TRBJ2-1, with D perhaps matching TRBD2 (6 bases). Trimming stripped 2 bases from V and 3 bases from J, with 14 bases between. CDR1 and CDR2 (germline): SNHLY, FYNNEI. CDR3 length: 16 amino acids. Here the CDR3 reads CASSETEGGHYNEQFF. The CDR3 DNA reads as TGTGCCAGCAGTGAAACGGAGGGAGGACACTACAATGAGCAGTTCTTC.

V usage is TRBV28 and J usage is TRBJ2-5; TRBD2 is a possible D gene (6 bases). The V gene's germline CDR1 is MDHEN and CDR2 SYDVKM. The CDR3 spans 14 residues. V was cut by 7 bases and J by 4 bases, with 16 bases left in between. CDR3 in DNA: TGTGCCAGCACCCTCGGGGGTTTTCCAGAGACCCAGTACTTC. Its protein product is CASTLGGFPETQYF.

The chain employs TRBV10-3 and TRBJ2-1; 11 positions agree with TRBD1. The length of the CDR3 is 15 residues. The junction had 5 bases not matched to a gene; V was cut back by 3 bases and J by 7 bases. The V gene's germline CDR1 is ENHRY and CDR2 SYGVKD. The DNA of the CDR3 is TGTGCCATCAGTGACCGGGACAGGGGGGGGAATGAGCAGTTCTTC. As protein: CAISDRDRGGNEQFF.

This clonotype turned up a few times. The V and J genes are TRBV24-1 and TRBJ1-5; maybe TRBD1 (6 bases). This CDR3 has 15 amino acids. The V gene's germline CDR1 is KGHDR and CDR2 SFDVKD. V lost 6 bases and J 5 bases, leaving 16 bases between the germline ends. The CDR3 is CATSSPSGGDQPQHF. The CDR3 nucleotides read TGTGCCACCAGTAGTCCCTCCGGGGGCGATCAGCCCCAGCATTTT.

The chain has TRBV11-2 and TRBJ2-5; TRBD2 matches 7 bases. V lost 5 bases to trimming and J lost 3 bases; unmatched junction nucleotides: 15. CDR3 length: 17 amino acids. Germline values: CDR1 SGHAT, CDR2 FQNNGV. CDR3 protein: CASSPSLPRAGKETQYF. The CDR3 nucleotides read TGTGCCAGCAGCCCCTCTCTCCCTAGAGCGGGGAAAGAGACCCAGTACTTC.

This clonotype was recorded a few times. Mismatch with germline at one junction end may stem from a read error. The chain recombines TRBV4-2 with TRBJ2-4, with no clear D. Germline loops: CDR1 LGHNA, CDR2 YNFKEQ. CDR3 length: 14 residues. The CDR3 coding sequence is TGTGCCAGCAACCAAGACCGAGCCAAAAACATTCAGTACTTC. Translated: CASNQDRAKNIQYF.

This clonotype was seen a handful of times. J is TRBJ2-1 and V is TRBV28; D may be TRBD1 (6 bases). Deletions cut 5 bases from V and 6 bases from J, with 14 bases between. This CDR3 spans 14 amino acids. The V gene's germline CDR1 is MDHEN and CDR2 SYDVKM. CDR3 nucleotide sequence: TGTGCCAGCAGTCCAGGGACATTTCTCAATGAGCAGTTCTTC. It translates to CASSPGTFLNEQFF.